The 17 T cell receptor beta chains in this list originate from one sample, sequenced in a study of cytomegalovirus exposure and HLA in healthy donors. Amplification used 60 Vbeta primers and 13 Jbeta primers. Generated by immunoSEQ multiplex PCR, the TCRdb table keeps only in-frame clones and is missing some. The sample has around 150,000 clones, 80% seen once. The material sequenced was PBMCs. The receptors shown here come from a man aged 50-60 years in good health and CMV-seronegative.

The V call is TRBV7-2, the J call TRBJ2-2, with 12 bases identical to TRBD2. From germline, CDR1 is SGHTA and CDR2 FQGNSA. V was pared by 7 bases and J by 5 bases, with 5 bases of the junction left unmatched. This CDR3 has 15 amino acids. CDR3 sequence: CASTLAGGPTGELFF. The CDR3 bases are TGTGCCAGCACCCTAGCGGGGGGGCCTACCGGGGAGCTGTTTTTT.

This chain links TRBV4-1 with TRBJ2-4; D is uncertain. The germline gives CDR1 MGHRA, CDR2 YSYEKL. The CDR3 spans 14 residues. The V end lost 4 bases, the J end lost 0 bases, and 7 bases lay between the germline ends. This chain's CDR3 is CASSLSGAKNIQYF. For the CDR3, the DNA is TGCGCCAGCAGCCTCAGTGGAGCCAAAAACATTCAGTACTTC.

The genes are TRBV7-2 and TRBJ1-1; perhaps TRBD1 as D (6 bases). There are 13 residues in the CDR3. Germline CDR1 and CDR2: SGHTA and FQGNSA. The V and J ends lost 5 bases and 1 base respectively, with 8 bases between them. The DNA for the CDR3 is TGTGCCAGCAGCATGGGACAGAACACTGAAGCTTTCTTT. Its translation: CASSMGQNTEAFF. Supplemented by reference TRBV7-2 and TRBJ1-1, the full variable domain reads GAGVSQSPSNKVTEKGKDVELRCDPISGHTALYWYRQSLGQGLEFLIYFQGNSAPDKSGLPSDRFSAERTGGSVSTLTIQRTQQEDSAVYLCASSMGQNTEAFFGQGTRLTVV.

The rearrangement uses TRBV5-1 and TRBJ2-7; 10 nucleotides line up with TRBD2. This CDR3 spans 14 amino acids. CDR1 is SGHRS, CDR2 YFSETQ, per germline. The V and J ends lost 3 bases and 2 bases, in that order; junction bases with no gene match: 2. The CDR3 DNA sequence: TGCGCCAGCAGCTCCACTAGCGGGGCCTACGAGCAGTACTTC. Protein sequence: CASSSTSGAYEQYF.

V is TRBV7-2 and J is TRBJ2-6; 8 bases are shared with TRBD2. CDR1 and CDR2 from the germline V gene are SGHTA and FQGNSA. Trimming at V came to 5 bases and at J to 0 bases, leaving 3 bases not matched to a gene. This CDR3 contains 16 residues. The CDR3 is CASSPGGGSGANVLTF. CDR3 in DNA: TGTGCCAGCAGCCCCGGGGGGGGCTCTGGGGCCAACGTCCTGACTTTC.

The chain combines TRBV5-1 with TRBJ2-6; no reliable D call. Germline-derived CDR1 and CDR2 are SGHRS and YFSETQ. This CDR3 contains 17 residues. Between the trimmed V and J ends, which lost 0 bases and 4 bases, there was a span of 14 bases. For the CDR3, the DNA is TGCGCCAGCAGCTTGGGGTTACTAACGTCAGGGGCCAACGTCCTGACTTTC. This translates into CASSLGLLTSGANVLTF. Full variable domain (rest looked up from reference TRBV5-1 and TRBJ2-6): KAGVTQTPRYLIKTRGQQVTLSCSPISGHRSVSWYQQTPGQGLQFLFEYFSETQRNKGNFPGRFSGRQFSNSRSEMNVSTLELGDSALYLCASSLGLLTSGANVLTFGAGSRLTVL.

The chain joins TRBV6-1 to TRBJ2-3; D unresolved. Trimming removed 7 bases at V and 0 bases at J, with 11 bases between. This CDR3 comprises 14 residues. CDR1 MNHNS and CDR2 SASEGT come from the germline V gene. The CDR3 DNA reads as TGTGCCAGCACCTCAGAACCTAGCACAGATACGCAGTATTTT. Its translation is CASTSEPSTDTQYF.

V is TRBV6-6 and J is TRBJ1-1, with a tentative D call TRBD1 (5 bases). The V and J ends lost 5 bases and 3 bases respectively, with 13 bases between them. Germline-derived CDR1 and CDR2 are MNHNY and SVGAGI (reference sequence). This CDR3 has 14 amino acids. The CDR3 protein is CASSEEQVYTEAFF. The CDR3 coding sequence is TGTGCCAGCAGTGAGGAACAGGTGTACACTGAAGCTTTCTTT.

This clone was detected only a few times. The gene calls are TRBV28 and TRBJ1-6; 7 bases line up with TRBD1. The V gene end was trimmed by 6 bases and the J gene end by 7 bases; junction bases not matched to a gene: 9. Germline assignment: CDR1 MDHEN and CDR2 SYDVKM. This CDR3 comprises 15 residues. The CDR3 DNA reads TGTGCCAGCAGCCCCAGGGGGGCGGAAAATTCACCCCTCCACTTT. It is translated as CASSPRGAENSPLHF.

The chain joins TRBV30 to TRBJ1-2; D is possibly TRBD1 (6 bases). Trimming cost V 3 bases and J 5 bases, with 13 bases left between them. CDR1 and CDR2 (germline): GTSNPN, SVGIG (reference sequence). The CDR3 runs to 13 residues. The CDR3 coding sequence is TGTGCCTGGAGCGGAGGGGGGGAGTATGGCTACACCTTC. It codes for CAWSGGGEYGYTF.

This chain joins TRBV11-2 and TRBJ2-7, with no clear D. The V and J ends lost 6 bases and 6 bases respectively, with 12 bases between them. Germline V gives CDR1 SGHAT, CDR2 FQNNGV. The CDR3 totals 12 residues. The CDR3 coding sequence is TGTGCCAGCAGTCACCCCGGTGGCGAGCAGTACTTC. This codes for CASSHPGGEQYF.

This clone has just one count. The CDR3 DNA sequence: TGTGCCAGCAGTGAAGCGGGACAGGGAGTGGACGGCTACACCTTC. Encoded protein: CASSEAGQGVDGYTF. The chain couples TRBV6-1 to TRBJ1-2, with 9 bases identical to TRBD1. The CDR3 extends over 15 amino acids. The trim removed 0 bases at V and 8 bases at J, leaving 7 bases unmatched. CDR1 and CDR2 from the germline V gene are MNHNS and SASEGT.

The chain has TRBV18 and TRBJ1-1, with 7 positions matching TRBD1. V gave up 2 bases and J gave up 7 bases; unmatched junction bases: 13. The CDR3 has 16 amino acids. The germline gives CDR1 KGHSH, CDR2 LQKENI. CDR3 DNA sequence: TGTGCCAGCTCACCATCTTTCCAAGGGGGCGAGAGTGAAGCTTTCTTT. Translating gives CASSPSFQGGESEAFF.

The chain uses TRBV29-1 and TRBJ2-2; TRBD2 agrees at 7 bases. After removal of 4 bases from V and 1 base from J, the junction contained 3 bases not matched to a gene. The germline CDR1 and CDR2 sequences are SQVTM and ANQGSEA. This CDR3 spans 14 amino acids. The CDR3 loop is CSVVERGNTGELFF. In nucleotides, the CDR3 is TGCAGCGTTGTAGAGCGGGGGAACACCGGGGAGCTGTTTTTT.

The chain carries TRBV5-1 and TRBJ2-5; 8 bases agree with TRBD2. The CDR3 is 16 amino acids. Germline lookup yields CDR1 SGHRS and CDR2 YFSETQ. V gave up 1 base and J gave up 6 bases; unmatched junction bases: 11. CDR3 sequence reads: CASSLRTGGRMKTQYF. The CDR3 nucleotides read TGCGCCAGCAGCTTGAGGACGGGGGGGCGCATGAAGACCCAGTACTTC.

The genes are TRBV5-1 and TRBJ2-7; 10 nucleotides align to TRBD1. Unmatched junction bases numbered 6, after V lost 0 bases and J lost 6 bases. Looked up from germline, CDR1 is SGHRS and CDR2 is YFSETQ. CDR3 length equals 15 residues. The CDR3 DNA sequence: TGCGCCAGCAGCTTGGAGGGGACAGGGGCCGGCGAGCAGTACTTC. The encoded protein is CASSLEGTGAGEQYF.

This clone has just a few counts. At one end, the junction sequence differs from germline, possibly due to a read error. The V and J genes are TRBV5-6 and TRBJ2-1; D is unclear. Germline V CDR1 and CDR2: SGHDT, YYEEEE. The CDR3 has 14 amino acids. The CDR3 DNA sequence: TGTGCCAGCAGCTTGGCCTATATCTACGATGAGCAGTTCTTC. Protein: CASSLAYIYDEQFF.